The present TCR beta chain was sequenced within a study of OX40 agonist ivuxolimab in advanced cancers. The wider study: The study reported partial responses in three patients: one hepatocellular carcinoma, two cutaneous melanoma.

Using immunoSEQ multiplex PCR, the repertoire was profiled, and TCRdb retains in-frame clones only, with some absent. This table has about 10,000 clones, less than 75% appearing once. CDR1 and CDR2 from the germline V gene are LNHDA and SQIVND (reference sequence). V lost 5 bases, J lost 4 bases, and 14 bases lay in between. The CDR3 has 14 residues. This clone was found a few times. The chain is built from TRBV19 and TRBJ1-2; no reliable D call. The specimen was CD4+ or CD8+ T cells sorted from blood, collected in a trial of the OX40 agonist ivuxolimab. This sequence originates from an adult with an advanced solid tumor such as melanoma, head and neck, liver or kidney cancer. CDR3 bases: TGTGCCAGTAGTCCTCCGGAGAGTGCCTATGGCTACACCTTC. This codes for CASSPPESAYGYTF.